This T cell receptor beta chain appears in the sequencing data of a study of CD4 and CD8 cells across lung adenocarcinoma regions. CDR1 is SGHTA, CDR2 FQGNSA, per germline. This CDR3 is 12 amino acids long. Donors had localized lung adenocarcinoma, a non-small cell lung cancer. TCRdb reanalysed the PCR reads using MiXCR and keeps one entry per CDR3 protein. The table shows around 25,000 distinct CDR3 sequences, with over 40% occurring only once. The TCR originated in a male donor with lung adenocarcinoma. The CD4 and CD8 labels of this study may be unreliable. Sequencing was done on a sample of CD4+ T cells from the center of a lung tumor. The chain recombines TRBV7-2 with TRBJ2-5, with D unclear. The J call may be faulty, since TRBJ2-7 better matches the DNA end. The CDR3 sequence: CASSSNRYEQYF. CDR3 bases: TGTGCCAGCAGCTCCAACAGATACGAGCAGTACTTC.